Below, 25 T cell receptor beta chains from the same sample are listed, as sequenced in a study of shared clonotypes between healthy human individuals. The data were produced by immunoSEQ multiplex PCR, yet TCRdb's version contains in-frame clones alone and is incomplete. The sample lists over a million clones, more than 75% occurring once. Sequencing was done on a sample of memory CD4+ T cells from PBMCs. Documented subset: CD45RA-negative fraction. These receptors were obtained from a man between 18 and 35 years old in good health. Some clones in this sample may be carry-over from other donors' samples.

This clone has ten or more counts. This chain links TRBV27 with TRBJ1-1, with D perhaps TRBD1 (5 bases). Per the germline V gene, CDR1 is MNHEY and CDR2 is SMNVEV (reference sequence). Trimming left V 6 bases short and J 5 bases short, with 25 bases between. The CDR3 is made up of 17 amino acids. This chain's CDR3 is CASRKTLEARGGTEAFF. The CDR3 DNA reads as TGTGCCAGCAGAAAGACATTGGAAGCGAGGGGAGGAACTGAAGCTTTCTTT.

The V and J genes are TRBV7-2 and TRBJ1-1; the match to TRBD1 covers 7 bases. This CDR3 has 16 residues. J lost 5 bases, V lost 4 bases, and 13 bases had no gene match. The V gene's germline CDR1 is SGHTA and CDR2 FQGNSA. CDR3 loop: CASSSPAGGRGTEAFF. DNA for the CDR3: TGTGCCAGCAGCTCCCCTGCAGGCGGCAGGGGGACTGAAGCTTTCTTT.

This rearrangement joins TRBV16 to TRBJ1-2, with 8 bases lining up with TRBD1. Germline V gene sequence: CDR1 KGHSY, CDR2 FQNENV. The J segment lost 7 bases and the V segment lost 0 bases, leaving 10 bases of the junction unmatched. This CDR3 has 16 residues. This chain's CDR3 is CASSQSASRGQGGYTF. The CDR3 bases are TGTGCCAGCAGCCAATCGGCTTCCAGGGGGCAAGGTGGCTACACCTTC.

V and J are TRBV7-3 and TRBJ2-5, with D perhaps being TRBD1 or TRBD2 (5 bases each). The germline V gene encodes CDR1 SGHTA and CDR2 FQGTGA. The V end was cut by 2 bases, the J end by 9 bases, with 13 bases between. The CDR3 has 13 residues. The CDR3 region is CASSLSQPGPQYF. The CDR3 bases are TGTGCCAGCAGCTTATCACAGCCGGGGCCCCAGTACTTC.

The V call is TRBV6-6, the J call TRBJ2-3, with D perhaps TRBD1 or TRBD2 (7 bases each). Germline CDR1 and CDR2: MNHNY and SVGAGI (reference sequence). V was pared by 11 bases and J by 4 bases, with 16 bases between. The CDR3 runs to 13 residues. CDR3 nucleotides: TGTGCCGTGCGTTCAGGGGGGGCAGATACGCAGTATTTT. Amino acids: CAVRSGGADTQYF.

The chain joins TRBV18 to TRBJ2-2; TRBD1 might be the D (6 bases). The germline gives CDR1 KGHSH, CDR2 LQKENI. CDR3 length: 16 residues. The V gene lost 4 bases and the J gene lost 5 bases, with 17 bases spanning the gap. The CDR3 DNA reads as TGTGCCAGCTCACTCCAGGGGTTTTCAGCGACCGGGGAGCTGTTTTTT. Protein sequence: CASSLQGFSATGELFF.

V usage is TRBV5-5 and J usage is TRBJ2-1; D is uncertain. Per the germline V gene, CDR1 is SGHKS and CDR2 is YYEKEE (reference sequence). CDR3 length equals 14 residues. Trimming removed 5 bases at V and 7 bases at J, with 16 bases between. The DNA for the CDR3 is TGTGCCAGCAGTCCGGGTCTCCGAATGAATGAGCAGTTCTTC. It translates to CASSPGLRMNEQFF.

A word on this clone: A read error is possible here, since a much larger clone lies one base away. CDR3 DNA sequence: TGTGCCAGCAGCTTAAATTCGAACACCGGGGAGCTGTTTTTT. Translating gives CASSLNSNTGELFF. This rearrangement joins TRBV7-2 to TRBJ2-2; the D is unclear. With 2 bases removed from V and 0 bases from J, the gap between germline ends came to 4 bases. This CDR3 has 14 amino acids. CDR1 is SGHTA and CDR2 is FQGNSA in the germline V gene. The full variable domain, completed using reference TRBV7-2 and TRBJ2-2, is GAGVSQSPSNKVTEKGKDVELRCDPISGHTALYWYRQSLGQGLEFLIYFQGNSAPDKSGLPSDRFSAERTGGSVSTLTIQRTQQEDSAVYLCASSLNSNTGELFFGEGSRLTVL.

CDR3 loop: CSVDSPGAAAEKLFF. In nucleotides, the CDR3 is TGCAGCGTCGATAGCCCAGGGGCGGCCGCCGAAAAACTGTTTTTT. This chain joins TRBV29-1 and TRBJ1-4; D is possibly TRBD1 (6 bases). The V and J ends lost 6 bases and 8 bases respectively, with 22 bases between them. The CDR3 is made up of 15 amino acids. The germline CDR1 and CDR2 sequences are SQVTM and ANQGSEA.

The gene calls are TRBV10-2 and TRBJ2-1, with unresolved D. The CDR3 has 14 amino acids. Germline CDR1 reads WSHSY; CDR2 reads SAAADI. Trimming took 6 bases from V and 8 from J, leaving 17 bases between them. This chain's CDR3 is CASSALSAGYEQFF. The CDR3 DNA reads as TGCGCCAGCAGCGCCTTGTCCGCCGGCTATGAGCAGTTCTTC.

The chain is built from TRBV27 and TRBJ1-1, with 7 bases fitting TRBD1. Losses at the gene ends were 7 bases for V and 8 bases for J; bases not matched to a gene: 10. The CDR3 spans 13 residues. Germline CDR1 MNHEY, CDR2 SMNVEV (reference sequence). In DNA, the CDR3 is TGTGCCAGCACCTCGGTTGACAGGGCAGAAGCTTTCTTT. Translation: CASTSVDRAEAFF.

A single count supports this clone. J is TRBJ1-5 and V is TRBV27; D is ambiguous. CDR3 length: 15 residues. Germline V gene sequence: CDR1 MNHEY, CDR2 SMNVEV (reference sequence). The germline V and J ends were trimmed by 6 bases and 2 bases, with 14 bases remaining between them. This CDR3 reads CASRALGLGNQPQHF. The CDR3 coding sequence is TGTGCCAGCAGGGCCTTGGGCCTTGGCAATCAGCCCCAGCATTTT.

This chain uses TRBV18 with TRBJ2-3, with 10 bases aligning to TRBD1. Germline V CDR1 and CDR2: KGHSH, LQKENI. The CDR3 runs to 17 residues. With V trimmed by 5 bases and J by 6 bases, 14 bases remained unmatched. CDR3 loop: CASSTQTGGYIGDTQYF. The CDR3 coding sequence is TGTGCCAGCTCAACCCAGACAGGGGGCTATATAGGTGATACGCAGTATTTT.

Points on this clone: The same CDR3 also results from other DNA sequences found in this sample. CDR3 DNA sequence: TGCGCCAGCAGCTTGGTTAGGGGGGACACTGAAGCTTTCTTT. Amino acids: CASSLVRGDTEAFF. This sequence joins TRBV5-1 and TRBJ1-1; the D gene is possibly TRBD1 (6 bases). The V gene's germline CDR1 is SGHRS and CDR2 YFSETQ. This CDR3 contains 14 residues. V dropped 0 bases and J dropped 3 bases, with 9 bases sitting between them.

The chain uses TRBV7-8 and TRBJ2-6; TRBD1 matches at 7 bases. The CDR3 covers 16 residues. Germline loops: CDR1 SGHVS, CDR2 FQNEAQ. With 8 bases clipped from V and 3 bases from J, the junction kept 10 bases outside the gene matches. DNA of the CDR3: TGTGCCAGCCTCTACAGGGGAATGGATGGGGCCAACGTCCTGACTTTC. It yields the protein CASLYRGMDGANVLTF.

The chain links TRBV6-1 to TRBJ2-1; unclear D gene. Deletions cut 1 base from V and 7 bases from J, with 8 bases between. Germline CDR1 MNHNS, CDR2 SASEGT. The CDR3 runs 13 residues. The DNA for the CDR3 is TGTGCCAGCAGTGAAGTCGGCTGGAATGAGCAGTTCTTC. Translation: CASSEVGWNEQFF.

This rearrangement joins TRBV5-5 to TRBJ1-5; D perhaps matches TRBD1 (5 bases). CDR1 and CDR2 (germline): SGHKS, YYEKEE (reference sequence). V lost 3 bases to trimming and J lost 0 bases, with 7 bases between them. The CDR3 has 14 residues. CDR3 sequence (DNA): TGTGCCAGCAGCTCGACAGTTAGCAATCAGCCCCAGCATTTT. This encodes CASSSTVSNQPQHF.

This clone was detected only once. The gene calls are TRBV18 and TRBJ2-6; perhaps TRBD1 as D (5 bases). Germline-derived CDR1 and CDR2 are KGHSH and LQKENI. V gave up 4 bases and J gave up 0 bases, with 10 bases separating them. The CDR3 is made up of 16 amino acids. CDR3 amino acids: CASSLLQGSGANVLTF. In DNA, the CDR3 is TGTGCCAGCTCACTACTGCAGGGCTCTGGGGCCAACGTCCTGACTTTC.

This chain joins TRBV15 and TRBJ2-6; no clear D gene. Trimming shortened V by 4 bases and J by 0 bases, and 4 bases separated the two germline ends. CDR3 length: 14 amino acids. Germline CDR1 LNHNV, CDR2 YYDKDF (reference sequence). CDR3 coding DNA: TGTGCCACCAGCATTAGCTCTGGGGCCAACGTCCTGACTTTC. Its protein product is CATSISSGANVLTF.

The gene calls are TRBV28 and TRBJ2-3, with TRBD1 identical over 7 bases. The CDR3 consists of 13 residues. Germline loops: CDR1 MDHEN, CDR2 SYDVKM. V shed 8 bases, J shed 1 base, and the junction held 3 bases outside the gene matches. CDR3 region: CASLTGGTDTQYF. The CDR3 DNA reads TGTGCCAGCTTAACAGGGGGCACAGATACGCAGTATTTT.

This chain joins TRBV4-2 and TRBJ2-1; 8 positions match TRBD2. V lost 3 bases, J lost 4 bases, and 8 bases stayed unmatched. The CDR3 consists of 16 residues. Germline assignment: CDR1 LGHNA and CDR2 YNFKEQ. The CDR3 DNA is TGTGCCAGCAGCCAGGCCCACGGGAGGGTATACAATGAGCAGTTCTTC. Translating gives CASSQAHGRVYNEQFF.

This clone was seen just once. The chain employs TRBV7-2 and TRBJ1-2, with D possibly TRBD1 on 6 matching bases. This CDR3 has 15 residues. Germline assignment: CDR1 SGHTA and CDR2 FQGNSA. The germline V and J ends were trimmed by 5 bases and 1 base, with 14 bases remaining between them. The CDR3 loop is CASSPDWTDNYGYTF. The CDR3 DNA follows: TGTGCCAGCAGCCCCGATTGGACAGATAACTATGGCTACACCTTC.

As to this clone: This specimen includes other DNA sequences encoding the same CDR3. The gene calls are TRBV5-1 and TRBJ1-3, with D perhaps TRBD1 (6 bases). Trimming shortened V by 0 bases and J by 2 bases, and 6 bases separated the two germline ends. This CDR3 comprises 14 residues. Germline V gives CDR1 SGHRS, CDR2 YFSETQ. CDR3: CASSLAGAGNTIYF. Written as DNA, the CDR3 is TGCGCCAGCAGCTTGGCAGGGGCTGGAAACACCATATATTTT.

J is TRBJ2-5 and V is TRBV11-2; 14 positions agree with TRBD2. CDR3 length equals 18 residues. CDR1 and CDR2 from the germline V gene are SGHAT and FQNNGV. V shed 1 base, J shed 1 base, and the junction held 5 bases outside the gene matches. The CDR3 DNA reads TGTGCCAGCAGCTTAGGACTAGCGGGAGGGCCCGTCCAAGAGACCCAGTACTTC. Translated, it gives CASSLGLAGGPVQETQYF.

The V and J genes are TRBV18 and TRBJ1-4; 10 bases are a match to TRBD1. Trimming cost V 2 bases and J 17 bases; bases outside gene matches: 8. This CDR3 is built from 13 residues. CDR1 and CDR2 from the germline V gene are KGHSH and LQKENI. The chain's CDR3 is CASSPKTGGEVFF. The CDR3 DNA reads TGTGCCAGCTCACCAAAGACAGGGGGCGAAGTATTTTTT. The variable domain in full, completed from reference TRBV18 and TRBJ1-4, reads NAGVMQNPRHLVRRRGQEARLRCSPMKGHSHVYWYRQLPEEGLKFMVYLQKENIIDESGMPKERFSAEFPKEGPSILRIQQVVRGDSAAYFCASSPKTGGEVFFGSGTQLSVL.